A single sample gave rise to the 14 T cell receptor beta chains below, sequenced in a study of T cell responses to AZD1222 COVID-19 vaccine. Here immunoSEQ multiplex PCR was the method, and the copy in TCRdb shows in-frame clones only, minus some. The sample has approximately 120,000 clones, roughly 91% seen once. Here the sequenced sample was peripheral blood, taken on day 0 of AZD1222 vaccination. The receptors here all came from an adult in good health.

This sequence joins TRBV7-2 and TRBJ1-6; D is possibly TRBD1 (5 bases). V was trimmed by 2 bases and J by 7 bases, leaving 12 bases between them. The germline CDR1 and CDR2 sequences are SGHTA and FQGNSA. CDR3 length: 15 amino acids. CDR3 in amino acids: CASSLRGARNSPLHF. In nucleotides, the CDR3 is TGTGCCAGCAGCTTACGTGGGGCGCGGAATTCACCCCTCCACTTT. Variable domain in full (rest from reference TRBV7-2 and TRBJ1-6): GAGVSQSPSNKVTEKGKDVELRCDPISGHTALYWYRQSLGQGLEFLIYFQGNSAPDKSGLPSDRFSAERTGGSVSTLTIQRTQQEDSAVYLCASSLRGARNSPLHFGNGTRLTVT.

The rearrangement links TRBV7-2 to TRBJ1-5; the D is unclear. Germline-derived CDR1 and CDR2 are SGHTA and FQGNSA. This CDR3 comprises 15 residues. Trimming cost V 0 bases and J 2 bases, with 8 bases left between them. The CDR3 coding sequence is TGTGCCAGCAGCTTAGCGGTAGGTGGCAATCAGCCCCAGCATTTT. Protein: CASSLAVGGNQPQHF.

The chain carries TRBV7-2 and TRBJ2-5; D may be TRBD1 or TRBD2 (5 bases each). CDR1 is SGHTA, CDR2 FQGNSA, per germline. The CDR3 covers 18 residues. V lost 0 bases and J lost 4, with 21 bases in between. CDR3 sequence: CASSLAGRGTSLVETQYF. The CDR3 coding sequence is TGTGCCAGCAGCTTAGCCGGTCGAGGGACCAGTTTGGTAGAGACCCAGTACTTC.

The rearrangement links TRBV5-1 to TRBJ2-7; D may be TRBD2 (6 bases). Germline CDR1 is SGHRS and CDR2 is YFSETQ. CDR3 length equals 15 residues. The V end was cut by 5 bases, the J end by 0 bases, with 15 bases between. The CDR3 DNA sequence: TGCGCCAGCAGGGGCGGGGCAGGGAGCTCCTACGAGCAGTACTTC. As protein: CASRGGAGSSYEQYF.

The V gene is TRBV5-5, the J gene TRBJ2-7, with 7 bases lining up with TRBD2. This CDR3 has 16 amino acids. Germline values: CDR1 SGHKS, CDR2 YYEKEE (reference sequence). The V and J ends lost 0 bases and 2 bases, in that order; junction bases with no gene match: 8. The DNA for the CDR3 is TGTGCCAGCAGCTTGGATCTAGCGGATTTTCCCTACGAGCAGTACTTC. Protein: CASSLDLADFPYEQYF.

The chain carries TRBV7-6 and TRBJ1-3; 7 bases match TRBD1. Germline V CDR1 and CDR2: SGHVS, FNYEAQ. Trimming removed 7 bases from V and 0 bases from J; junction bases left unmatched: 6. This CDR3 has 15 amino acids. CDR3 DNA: TGTGCCAGCACTCGGGACAGCGGCTCTGGAAACACCATATATTTT. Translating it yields CASTRDSGSGNTIYF.

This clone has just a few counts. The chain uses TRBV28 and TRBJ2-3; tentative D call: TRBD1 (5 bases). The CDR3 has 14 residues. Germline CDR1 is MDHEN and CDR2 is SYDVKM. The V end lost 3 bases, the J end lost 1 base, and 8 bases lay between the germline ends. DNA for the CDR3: TGTGCCAGCAGTTTTCTACAGGGCACAGATACGCAGTATTTT. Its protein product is CASSFLQGTDTQYF. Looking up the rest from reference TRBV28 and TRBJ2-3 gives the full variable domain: DVKVTQSSRYLVKRTGEKVFLECVQDMDHENMFWYRQDPGLGLRLIYFSYDVKMKEKGDIPEGYSVSREKKERFSLILESASTNQTSMYLCASSFLQGTDTQYFGPGTRLTVL.

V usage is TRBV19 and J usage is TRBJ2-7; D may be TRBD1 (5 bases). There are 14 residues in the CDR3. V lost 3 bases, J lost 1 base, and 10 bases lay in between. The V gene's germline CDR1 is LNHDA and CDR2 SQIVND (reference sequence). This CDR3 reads CASSIRAGSYEQYF. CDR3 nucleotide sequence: TGTGCCAGTAGTATTCGAGCAGGGTCCTACGAGCAGTACTTC. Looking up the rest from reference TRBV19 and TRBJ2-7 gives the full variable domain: DGGITQSPKYLFRKEGQNVTLSCEQNLNHDAMYWYRQDPGQGLRLIYYSQIVNDFQKGDIAEGYSVSREKKESFPLTVTSAQKNPTAFYLCASSIRAGSYEQYFGPGTRLTVT.

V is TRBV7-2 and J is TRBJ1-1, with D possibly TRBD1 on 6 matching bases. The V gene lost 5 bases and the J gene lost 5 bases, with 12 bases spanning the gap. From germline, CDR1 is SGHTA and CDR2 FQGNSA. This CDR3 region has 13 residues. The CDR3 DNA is TGTGCCAGCAGCGTAGGACAGTTGACTGAAGCTTTCTTT. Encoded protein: CASSVGQLTEAFF.

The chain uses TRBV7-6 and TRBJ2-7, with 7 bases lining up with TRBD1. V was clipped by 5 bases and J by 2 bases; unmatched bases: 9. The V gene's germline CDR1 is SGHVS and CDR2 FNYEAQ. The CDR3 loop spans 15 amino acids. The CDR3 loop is CASSTRTGPTYEQYF. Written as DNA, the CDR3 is TGTGCCAGCAGCACTAGGACAGGACCGACCTACGAGCAGTACTTC.

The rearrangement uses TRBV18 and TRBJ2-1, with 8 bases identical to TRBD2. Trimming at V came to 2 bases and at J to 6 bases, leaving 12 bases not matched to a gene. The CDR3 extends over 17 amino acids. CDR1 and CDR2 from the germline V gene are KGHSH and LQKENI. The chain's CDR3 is CASSPSPGLDGSNEQFF. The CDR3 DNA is TGTGCCAGCTCACCATCTCCGGGACTAGACGGTTCCAATGAGCAGTTCTTC.

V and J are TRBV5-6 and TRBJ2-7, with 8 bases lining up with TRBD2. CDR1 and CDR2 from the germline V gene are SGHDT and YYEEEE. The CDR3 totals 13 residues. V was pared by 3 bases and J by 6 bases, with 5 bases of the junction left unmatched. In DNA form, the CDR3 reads TGTGCCAGCAGCTCGGGACTAGTTCGCGAGCAGTACTTC. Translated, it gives CASSSGLVREQYF.

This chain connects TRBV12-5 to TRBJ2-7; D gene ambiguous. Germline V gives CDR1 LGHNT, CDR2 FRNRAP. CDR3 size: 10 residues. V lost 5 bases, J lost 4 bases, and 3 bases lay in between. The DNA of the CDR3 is TGTGCTAGTGGTGGGTACGAGCAGTACTTC. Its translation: CASGGYEQYF. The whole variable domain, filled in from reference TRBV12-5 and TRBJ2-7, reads DARVTQTPRHKVTEMGQEVTMRCQPILGHNTVFWYRQTMMQGLELLAYFRNRAPLDDSGMPKDRFSAEMPDATLATLKIQPSEPRDSAVYFCASGGYEQYFGPGTRLTVT.

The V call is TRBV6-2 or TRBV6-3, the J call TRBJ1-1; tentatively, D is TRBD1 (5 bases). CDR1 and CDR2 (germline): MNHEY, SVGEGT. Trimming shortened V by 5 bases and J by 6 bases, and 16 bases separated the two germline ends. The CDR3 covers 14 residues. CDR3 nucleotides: TGTGCCAGCAGTACGGGACGGTTAGTAGCTGAAGCTTTCTTT. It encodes CASSTGRLVAEAFF.